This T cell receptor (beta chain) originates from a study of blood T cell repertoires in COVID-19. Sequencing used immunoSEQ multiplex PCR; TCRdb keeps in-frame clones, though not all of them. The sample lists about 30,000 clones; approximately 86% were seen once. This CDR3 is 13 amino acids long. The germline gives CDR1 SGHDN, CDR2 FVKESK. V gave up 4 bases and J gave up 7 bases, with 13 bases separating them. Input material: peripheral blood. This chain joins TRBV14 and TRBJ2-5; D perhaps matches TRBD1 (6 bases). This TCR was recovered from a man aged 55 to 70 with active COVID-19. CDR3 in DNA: TGTGCCAGCAGCCCCCAGGGGCTTGGGACCCAGTACTTC. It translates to CASSPQGLGTQYF.